This is a list of T cell receptor beta chains from one sample in a study of control samples from healthy donors and cancer patients. Using immunoSEQ multiplex PCR, the repertoire was profiled, and TCRdb retains in-frame clones only, with some absent. Recorded here are 150,000 to 200,000 clones; the top ten clones represent around 2%. The sample comprised blood. These receptors all stem from a woman aged 25 to 39 in good health. The CDR3 runs from the conserved cysteine through the conserved F or W. Each record gives: clone size, J gene, V gene, CDR3 protein. Size is stated for part of the rows, as once, few or many counts, or as a class when the clone is expanded.

>-|TRBJ1-2|TRBV7-8
CASSPSRQGRGYTF
>-|TRBJ1-5|TRBV9
CASSVGWGEFSNQPQHF
>-|TRBJ2-3|TRBV5-4
CASSAGTGITDTQYF
>-|TRBJ2-2|TRBV7-7
CASSGTGPTTPGELFF
>-|TRBJ2-1|TRBV6-6
CASSWTGEGYNEQFF
>-|TRBJ2-3|TRBV7-3
CASSPGRLAADTQYF
>-|TRBJ1-2|TRBV2
CASSEGGMGYGYTF
>-|TRBJ2-6|TRBV5-1
CASSLQGEANVLTF
>-|TRBJ1-1|TRBV28
CASSLGGPNTEAFF
>-|TRBJ1-2|TRBV7-2
CASSSPGRNYGYTF
>-|TRBJ1-3|TRBV9
CASSPKAFTGNTIYF
>-|TRBJ2-1|TRBV9
CASSSQTSGGYNEQFF
>-|TRBJ1-3|TRBV28
CASSIVAGSGNTIYF
>-|TRBJ1-6|TRBV3-1/TRBV3-2
CASSQDLRGSPLHF
>-|TRBJ1-3|TRBV9
CASSGRGGAAGNTIYF
>-|TRBJ1-4|TRBV24-1
CATSDLGRVPRRNEKLFF
>-|TRBJ2-7|TRBV6-5
CASSPSGTGGREQYF
>-|TRBJ1-4|TRBV6-1
CASSEDIDPNEKLFF
>-|TRBJ2-5|TRBV6-2/TRBV6-3
CASSFTGGNGETQYF
>-|TRBJ1-1|TRBV7-8
CASSLGRNTEAFF
>-|TRBJ2-1|TRBV28
CASSAGPTLLSEQFF
>-|TRBJ2-7|TRBV7-2
CASSSGTAPYYEQYF
>-|TRBJ2-1|TRBV29-1
CSVRILAGVGNEQFF
>-|TRBJ1-2|TRBV18
CASSPSQTGGAGYGYTF
>-|TRBJ1-4|TRBV3-1/TRBV3-2
CASRDIWREKLFF
>-|TRBJ1-1|TRBV6-2/TRBV6-3
CASSPTILNTEAFF
>-|TRBJ1-5|TRBV5-1
CASSMGQGNGQPQHF
>-|TRBJ1-4|TRBV2
CASRPPLLRTGREKLFF
>-|TRBJ1-2|TRBV28
CASSLHYSPNYGYTF
>-|TRBJ2-2|TRBV5-4
CASSLGLGELFF
>-|TRBJ1-1|TRBV4-1
CASSQDDGPGTEAFF
>-|TRBJ1-5|TRBV5-4
CASSLDFNQPQHF
>-|TRBJ2-2|TRBV9
CASTKSVRNTGELFF
>-|TRBJ2-7|TRBV4-1
CASSQLSRSYEQYF
>-|TRBJ2-7|TRBV5-1
CASSSGVYEQYF
>-|TRBJ2-7|TRBV7-9
CASSSGQAIQRGQYF
>-|TRBJ2-1|TRBV9
CASSVGWFGTGSHNEQFF
>medium-sized|TRBJ1-4|TRBV6-1
CASSEGPTTNEKLFF
>-|TRBJ2-3|TRBV28
CASSLPGLETADTQYF
>-|TRBJ1-3|TRBV30
CAWSPGNTIYF